This TCR beta chain is from a study of Graves' ophthalmopathy and Graves' hyperthyroidism. General study findings and limits: A classifier, a 13-signature model, separated ophthalmopathy from stable hyperthyroidism with about 88% sensitivity and about 81% specificity.

Amplification from RNA transcripts yielded the TCR beta CDR3 regions. An initial RT-PCR round employing HTBI primers preceded a second-round multiplex PCR. Each CDR3 protein is one row after TCRdb ran MiXCR on the multiplex PCR reads. In the table there are about 740,000 distinct CDR3 sequences, 40% of which are singletons. The J segment lost 7 bases and the V segment lost 5 bases, leaving 10 bases of the junction unmatched. The CDR3 sequence is 16 residues long. Per the germline V gene, CDR1 is SGHNT and CDR2 is YENEEA. Details on this clonotype: Its antigen is unidentified.

Researchers turned away patients with other autoimmune diseases, uncontrolled infections, pregnancy or lactation. Diagnosis relied on clinical symptoms, serum thyroxine, TRAb, thyroid ultrasound and orbital computed tomography. The receptor comes from an adult man with Graves' ophthalmopathy. J is TRBJ1-6 and V is TRBV11-3, with 8 bases that match TRBD1. Input material: peripheral blood. Written as DNA, the CDR3 is TGTGCCAGCAGCGTAGGACAGGGTTACAGGAATTCACCCCTCCACTTT. Translating it yields CASSVGQGYRNSPLHF.